The TCR beta chain under discussion was sequenced for a study of blood T cell repertoires in COVID-19. Study details: PBMCs, B-cell-depleted T cells, or T cells provided the cDNA or gDNA that made up the material.

Within the 2 weeks before study entry, each person in the exposed group met a COVID-19 case. The ends were cut back, 3 bases at V and 3 bases at J, with 11 bases in the middle. Germline assignment: CDR1 SGHNT and CDR2 YYREEE (reference sequence). The length of the CDR3 is 14 residues. Profiled with immunoSEQ multiplex PCR; TCRdb holds only in-frame clones, not every one. The data show 130,000 to 150,000 clones, around 87% seen once. The clonotype originates from a middle-aged woman who had been exposed to COVID-19. V usage is TRBV5-4 and J usage is TRBJ2-3, with D possibly being TRBD2 (6 bases). Sequenced sample: PBMCs or T cells enriched from blood (not recorded which). The CDR3 region is CASSYGSWTDTQYF. CDR3 coding DNA: TGTGCCAGCAGCTACGGGAGTTGGACAGATACGCAGTATTTT.